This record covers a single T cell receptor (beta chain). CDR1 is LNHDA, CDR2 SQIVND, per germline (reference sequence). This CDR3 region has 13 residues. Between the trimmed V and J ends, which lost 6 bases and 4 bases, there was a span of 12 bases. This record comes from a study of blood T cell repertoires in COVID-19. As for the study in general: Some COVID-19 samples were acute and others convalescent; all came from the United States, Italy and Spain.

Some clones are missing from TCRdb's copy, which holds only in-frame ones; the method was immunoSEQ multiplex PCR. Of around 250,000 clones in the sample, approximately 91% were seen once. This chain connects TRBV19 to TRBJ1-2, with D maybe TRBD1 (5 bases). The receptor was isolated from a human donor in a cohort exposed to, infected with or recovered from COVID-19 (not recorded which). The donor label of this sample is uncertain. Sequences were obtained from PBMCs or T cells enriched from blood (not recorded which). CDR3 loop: CASSPTETYGYTF. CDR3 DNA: TGTGCCAGTAGCCCGACAGAAACCTATGGCTACACCTTC.